This paragraph covers one TCR beta chain sequence. The antigen remains undetermined. These data come from a study of T-cell memory formation after mild COVID-19. The overall study: The two donors had largely donor-specific TCR clusters.

Findings and limits, study-wide: CD8+ contracting clones occupied EMRA, while CD4+ ones occupied mainly CM and EM. Whereas later expanders leaned CD4+, clones contracting day 15 to 85 showed a balanced CD4/CD8 makeup. Some responding clones appeared in pre-infection memory, suggesting cross-reactive memory joined.

TCRdb reanalysed the 5' RACE reads using MiXCR and keeps one entry per CDR3 protein. The sample consists of about 440,000 distinct CDR3 sequences, approximately 20% of them appearing once. The source is an adult woman who had mild COVID-19 (a few samples of this study predate the infection). Cell type and time point are not known. The sequenced material came from PBMCs or a T cell subset sorted from them (not recorded which).

CDR3 bases: TGTGCCAGCTCACCCCGGGAGGGAGCAGATACGCAGTATTTT. This encodes CASSPREGADTQYF. The chain recombines TRBV18 with TRBJ2-3; 8 nucleotides agree with TRBD2. V lost 3 bases to trimming and J lost 4 bases; unmatched junction nucleotides: 3. The CDR3 length is 14 residues. Germline values: CDR1 KGHSH, CDR2 LQKENI. Full variable domain (missing parts from reference TRBV18 and TRBJ2-3): NAGVMQNPRHLVRRRGQEARLRCSPMKGHSHVYWYRQLPEEGLKFMVYLQKENIIDESGMPKERFSAEFPKEGPSILRIQQVVRGDSAAYFCASSPREGADTQYFGPGTRLTVL.